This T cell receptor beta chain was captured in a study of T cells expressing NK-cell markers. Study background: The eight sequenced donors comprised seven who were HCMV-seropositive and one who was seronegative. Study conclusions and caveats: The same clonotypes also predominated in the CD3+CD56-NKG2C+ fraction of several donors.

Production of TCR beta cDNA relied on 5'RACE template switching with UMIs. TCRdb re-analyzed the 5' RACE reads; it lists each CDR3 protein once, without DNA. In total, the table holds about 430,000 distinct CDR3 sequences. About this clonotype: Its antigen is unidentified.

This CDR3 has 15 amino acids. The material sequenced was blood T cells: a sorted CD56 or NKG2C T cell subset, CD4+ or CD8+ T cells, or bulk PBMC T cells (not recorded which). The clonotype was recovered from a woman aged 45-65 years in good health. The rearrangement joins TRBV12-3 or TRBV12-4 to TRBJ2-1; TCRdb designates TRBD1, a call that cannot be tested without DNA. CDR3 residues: CASSLSSTGYNEQFF.